The TCR beta chain under discussion was sequenced for a study of cytomegalovirus exposure and HLA in healthy donors. In the study overall: Inside one of the first data releases sat around 80 million unique TCRs taken from HLA-typed donors. Study-wide results and caveats: Accounts indicate the classifier identified cytomegalovirus status with strong specificity and sensitivity.

On this clone: Its cognate antigen is unknown.

PCR used 60 Vbeta primers and 13 Jbeta primers. The table came from immunoSEQ multiplex PCR; TCRdb's copy has only in-frame clones and leaves some out. The table lists over 100,000 clones, around three quarters of them singletons, with roughly 0.92% in the top ten. The sample comprised PBMCs. The TCR sequence derives from a woman aged 25 to 45 in good health and CMV-seronegative.

The DNA for the CDR3 is TGTGCCAGCAGTTCGACCCGCAGCAGGCACGAGCAGTACTTC. Translation: CASSSTRSRHEQYF. This rearrangement joins TRBV27 to TRBJ2-7; the D is unclear. V lost 4 bases and J 5 bases, leaving 15 bases between the germline ends. CDR1 and CDR2 (germline): MNHEY, SMNVEV (reference sequence). This CDR3 region has 14 residues.